This TCR beta chain was obtained from a study of CD8 T cells in Susac syndrome. CD8+ and CD4+ T cells from blood underwent TCR beta sequencing. Isolation of CD8+ and CD4+ T cells was performed negatively, whereas enrichment of TEMRA cells was done by FACS. Study-wide points: An acknowledgment was made by the study that its TCR sequencing and HLA analysis involved relatively few individuals.

In the case of this clonotype: Its antigen is as yet unknown. An end of the junction differs from the germline gene, which may be a read error.

Germline lookup yields CDR1 SSHAT and CDR2 FNYEAQ (reference sequence). The CDR3 runs 14 residues. Random-hexamer reverse transcription was applied to about 0.45 to 1 ug RNA. TCRdb itself ran the immunoSEQ multiplex PCR reads through MiXCR, one entry per CDR3 protein. Here the sample spans around 69,000 distinct CDR3 sequences, just over 95% being singletons. The sample was CD4+ T cells from PBMCs. The chain carries TRBV7-7 and TRBJ2-2; D is perhaps TRBD1 (5 bases). The receptor was derived from a human donor with multiple sclerosis. CDR3 loop: CASSSVGAGGELFF. DNA of the CDR3: TGTGCTAGCAGCTCGGTAGGGGCCGGCGGGGAGCTGTTTTTT.